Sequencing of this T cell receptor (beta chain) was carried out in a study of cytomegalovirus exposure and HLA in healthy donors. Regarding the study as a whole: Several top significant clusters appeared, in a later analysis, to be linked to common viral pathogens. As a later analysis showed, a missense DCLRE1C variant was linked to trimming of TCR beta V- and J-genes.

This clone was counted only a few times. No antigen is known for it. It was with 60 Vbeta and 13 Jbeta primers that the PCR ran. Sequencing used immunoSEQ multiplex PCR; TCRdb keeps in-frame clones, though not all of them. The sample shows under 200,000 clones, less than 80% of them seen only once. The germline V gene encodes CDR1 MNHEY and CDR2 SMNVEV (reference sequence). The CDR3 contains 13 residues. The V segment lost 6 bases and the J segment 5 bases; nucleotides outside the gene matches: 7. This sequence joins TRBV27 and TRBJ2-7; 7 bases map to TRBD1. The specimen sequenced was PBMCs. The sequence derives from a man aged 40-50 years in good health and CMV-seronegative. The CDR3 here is CASSPTGDHEQYF. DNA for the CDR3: TGTGCCAGCAGCCCCACAGGGGACCACGAGCAGTACTTC.